Shown below are 3 T cell receptor beta chains from a single sample sequenced in a study of T cell changes during pregnancy in multiple sclerosis. The data were produced by immunoSEQ multiplex PCR, yet TCRdb's version contains in-frame clones alone and is incomplete. The profile shows roughly 35,000 clones, over 75% of them singletons. The sequencing used CD8+ T cells from peripheral blood mononuclear cells, collected before pregnancy. The receptors shown here come from a female donor with multiple sclerosis, enrolled in a pregnancy study.

The chain recombines TRBV19 with TRBJ1-2, with 7 bases fitting TRBD1. V lost 5 bases, J lost 7 bases, and 19 bases stayed unmatched. CDR1 is LNHDA, CDR2 SQIVND, per germline (reference sequence). This CDR3 comprises 17 residues. CDR3 DNA: TGTGCCAGTAGTTTGGGGGCCTACAGGGGCAGTGCCAGTGGCTACACCTTC. It is translated as CASSLGAYRGSASGYTF.

This chain links TRBV5-1 with TRBJ2-4; possibly TRBD1 for D (6 bases). V lost 0 bases, J lost 3 bases, and 22 bases lay in between. This CDR3 contains 19 residues. Per germline, CDR1 SGHRS and CDR2 YFSETQ. CDR3 sequence reads: CASSLVFNQQGFGKNIQYF. As DNA, the CDR3 is TGCGCCAGCAGCTTGGTATTTAACCAGCAGGGGTTTGGCAAAAACATTCAGTACTTC.

The chain has TRBV5-6 and TRBJ1-5; TRBD1 matches 9 bases. The V segment lost 3 bases and the J segment 7 bases; nucleotides outside the gene matches: 11. CDR3 length equals 16 residues. CDR1 SGHDT and CDR2 YYEEEE come from the germline V gene. DNA of the CDR3: TGTGCCAGCAGCTCTAAACGGGACAGGGTGAAACAGCCCCAGCATTTT. Amino acids: CASSSKRDRVKQPQHF.